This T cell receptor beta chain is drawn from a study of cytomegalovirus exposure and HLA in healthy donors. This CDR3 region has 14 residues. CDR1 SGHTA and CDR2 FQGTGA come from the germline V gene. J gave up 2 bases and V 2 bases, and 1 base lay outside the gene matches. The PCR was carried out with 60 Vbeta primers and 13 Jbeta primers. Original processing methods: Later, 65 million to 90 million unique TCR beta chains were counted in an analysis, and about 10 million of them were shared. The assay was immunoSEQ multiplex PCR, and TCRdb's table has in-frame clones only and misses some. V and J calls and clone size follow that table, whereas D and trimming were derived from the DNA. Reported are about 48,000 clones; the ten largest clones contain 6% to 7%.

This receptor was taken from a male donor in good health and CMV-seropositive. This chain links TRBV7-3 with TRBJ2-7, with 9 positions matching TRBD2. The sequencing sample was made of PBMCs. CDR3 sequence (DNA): TGTGCCAGCAGCTTACTAGCGGGACCCTACGAGCAGTACTTC. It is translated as CASSLLAGPYEQYF.